These 7 T cell receptor beta chains came from one sample sequenced in a study of T cell responses to AZD1222 COVID-19 vaccine. Measured with immunoSEQ multiplex PCR; TCRdb has only the in-frame clones, and not every one. The data contain around 100,000 clones, more than 75% of them singletons. This specimen consisted of peripheral blood, obtained on day 0 of AZD1222 vaccination. Every receptor here comes from an adult in good health.

This sequence joins TRBV12-3 or TRBV12-4 and TRBJ2-5, with 9 positions matching TRBD2. V gave up 6 bases and J gave up 2 bases; unmatched junction bases: 1. This CDR3 comprises 13 residues. The CDR3 DNA reads TGTGCCAGCAGGCTAGCGGGGCAAGAGACCCAGTACTTC. This gives the protein CASRLAGQETQYF.

This chain connects TRBV4-2 to TRBJ2-5, with D uncertain. The CDR3 loop spans 13 amino acids. V was trimmed by 2 bases and J by 4 bases, leaving 8 bases between them. Germline CDR1 LGHNA, CDR2 YNFKEQ. The CDR3 here is CASSQPGRETQYF. The CDR3 DNA reads TGTGCCAGCAGCCAACCTGGGCGAGAGACCCAGTACTTC.

This sequence joins TRBV27 and TRBJ1-2, with D unresolved. The CDR3 spans 12 residues. Germline V gene lookup returns CDR1 MNHEY and CDR2 SMNVEV (reference sequence). V was cut by 6 bases and J by 4 bases, with 9 bases left in between. Here the CDR3 DNA reads TGTGCCAGCAGCCCACGAGGCTATGGCTACACCTTC. The encoded protein is CASSPRGYGYTF.

This chain connects TRBV18 to TRBJ1-2, with D possibly being TRBD1 (6 bases). Per the germline V gene, CDR1 is KGHSH and CDR2 is LQKENI. The ends were cut back, 1 base at V and 6 bases at J, with 15 bases in the middle. This CDR3 contains 15 residues. The CDR3 nucleotides read TGTGCCAGCTCACCACAACACGAGGGGGTTAATGGCTACACCTTC. Translated, it gives CASSPQHEGVNGYTF.

The chain employs TRBV5-1 and TRBJ1-1; maybe TRBD1 (6 bases). This CDR3 is built from 15 residues. V shed 2 bases and J shed 0 bases, with 11 bases lying between them. The germline V gene encodes CDR1 SGHRS and CDR2 YFSETQ. The CDR3 nucleotides are TGCGCCAGCAGCTTAGAAGACAGGATGAACACTGAAGCTTTCTTT. Its protein product is CASSLEDRMNTEAFF. Looking up the rest from reference TRBV5-1 and TRBJ1-1 gives the full variable domain: KAGVTQTPRYLIKTRGQQVTLSCSPISGHRSVSWYQQTPGQGLQFLFEYFSETQRNKGNFPGRFSGRQFSNSRSEMNVSTLELGDSALYLCASSLEDRMNTEAFFGQGTRLTVV.

The genes are TRBV11-3 and TRBJ2-3, with D perhaps TRBD2 (5 bases). Germline V lookup: CDR1 SGHNT, CDR2 YENEEA. The CDR3 loop spans 16 amino acids. V was clipped by 1 base and J by 3 bases, with 14 bases between them. The CDR3 sequence: CASSLGGIARTDTQYF. The CDR3 DNA reads TGTGCCAGCAGCTTAGGAGGGATCGCGAGGACAGATACGCAGTATTTT.

The CDR3 here is CASSDGRGTEAFF. CDR3 bases: TGTGCCAGCAGTGACGGCAGGGGCACTGAAGCTTTCTTT. This chain links TRBV6-4 with TRBJ1-1, with D perhaps matching TRBD1 (6 bases). Trimming shortened V by 2 bases and J by 4 bases, and 8 bases separated the two germline ends. CDR1 MRHNA and CDR2 SNTAGT come from the germline V gene. This CDR3 has 13 amino acids.